This T cell receptor beta chain appears in the sequencing data of a study of cytomegalovirus exposure and HLA in healthy donors. General study points: Later examination showed HLA-associated TCR beta chains had greater clonal expansion than equally common others. Listed as cytomegalovirus-associated were 170 or so TCR beta chains.

PCR primers comprised 60 Vbeta and 13 Jbeta primers. Under the authors' procedure: In a later analysis, the count reached some 73 million unique TCR beta chains, with around 10 million shared. This table comes from immunoSEQ multiplex PCR, and its TCRdb copy is limited to in-frame clones, with some not included. V and J calls plus clone size are reproduced from that table; the DNA served to infer D and trimming. The sample shows about 140,000 clones, around 77% of them seen only once. Regarding this clone: The antigen remains unidentified.

The junction had 6 bases not matched to a gene; V was cut back by 4 bases and J by 6 bases. CDR1 and CDR2 (germline): MDHEN, SYDVKM. The CDR3 is made up of 14 amino acids. This sequence was found in a woman aged 50 to 65 in good health and CMV-seronegative. The chain employs TRBV28 and TRBJ2-3; 8 bases map to TRBD1. Material for sequencing was PBMCs. The CDR3 loop is CASSSGGIGDTQYF. In DNA, the CDR3 is TGTGCCAGCAGTTCAGGGGGCATCGGGGATACGCAGTATTTT.